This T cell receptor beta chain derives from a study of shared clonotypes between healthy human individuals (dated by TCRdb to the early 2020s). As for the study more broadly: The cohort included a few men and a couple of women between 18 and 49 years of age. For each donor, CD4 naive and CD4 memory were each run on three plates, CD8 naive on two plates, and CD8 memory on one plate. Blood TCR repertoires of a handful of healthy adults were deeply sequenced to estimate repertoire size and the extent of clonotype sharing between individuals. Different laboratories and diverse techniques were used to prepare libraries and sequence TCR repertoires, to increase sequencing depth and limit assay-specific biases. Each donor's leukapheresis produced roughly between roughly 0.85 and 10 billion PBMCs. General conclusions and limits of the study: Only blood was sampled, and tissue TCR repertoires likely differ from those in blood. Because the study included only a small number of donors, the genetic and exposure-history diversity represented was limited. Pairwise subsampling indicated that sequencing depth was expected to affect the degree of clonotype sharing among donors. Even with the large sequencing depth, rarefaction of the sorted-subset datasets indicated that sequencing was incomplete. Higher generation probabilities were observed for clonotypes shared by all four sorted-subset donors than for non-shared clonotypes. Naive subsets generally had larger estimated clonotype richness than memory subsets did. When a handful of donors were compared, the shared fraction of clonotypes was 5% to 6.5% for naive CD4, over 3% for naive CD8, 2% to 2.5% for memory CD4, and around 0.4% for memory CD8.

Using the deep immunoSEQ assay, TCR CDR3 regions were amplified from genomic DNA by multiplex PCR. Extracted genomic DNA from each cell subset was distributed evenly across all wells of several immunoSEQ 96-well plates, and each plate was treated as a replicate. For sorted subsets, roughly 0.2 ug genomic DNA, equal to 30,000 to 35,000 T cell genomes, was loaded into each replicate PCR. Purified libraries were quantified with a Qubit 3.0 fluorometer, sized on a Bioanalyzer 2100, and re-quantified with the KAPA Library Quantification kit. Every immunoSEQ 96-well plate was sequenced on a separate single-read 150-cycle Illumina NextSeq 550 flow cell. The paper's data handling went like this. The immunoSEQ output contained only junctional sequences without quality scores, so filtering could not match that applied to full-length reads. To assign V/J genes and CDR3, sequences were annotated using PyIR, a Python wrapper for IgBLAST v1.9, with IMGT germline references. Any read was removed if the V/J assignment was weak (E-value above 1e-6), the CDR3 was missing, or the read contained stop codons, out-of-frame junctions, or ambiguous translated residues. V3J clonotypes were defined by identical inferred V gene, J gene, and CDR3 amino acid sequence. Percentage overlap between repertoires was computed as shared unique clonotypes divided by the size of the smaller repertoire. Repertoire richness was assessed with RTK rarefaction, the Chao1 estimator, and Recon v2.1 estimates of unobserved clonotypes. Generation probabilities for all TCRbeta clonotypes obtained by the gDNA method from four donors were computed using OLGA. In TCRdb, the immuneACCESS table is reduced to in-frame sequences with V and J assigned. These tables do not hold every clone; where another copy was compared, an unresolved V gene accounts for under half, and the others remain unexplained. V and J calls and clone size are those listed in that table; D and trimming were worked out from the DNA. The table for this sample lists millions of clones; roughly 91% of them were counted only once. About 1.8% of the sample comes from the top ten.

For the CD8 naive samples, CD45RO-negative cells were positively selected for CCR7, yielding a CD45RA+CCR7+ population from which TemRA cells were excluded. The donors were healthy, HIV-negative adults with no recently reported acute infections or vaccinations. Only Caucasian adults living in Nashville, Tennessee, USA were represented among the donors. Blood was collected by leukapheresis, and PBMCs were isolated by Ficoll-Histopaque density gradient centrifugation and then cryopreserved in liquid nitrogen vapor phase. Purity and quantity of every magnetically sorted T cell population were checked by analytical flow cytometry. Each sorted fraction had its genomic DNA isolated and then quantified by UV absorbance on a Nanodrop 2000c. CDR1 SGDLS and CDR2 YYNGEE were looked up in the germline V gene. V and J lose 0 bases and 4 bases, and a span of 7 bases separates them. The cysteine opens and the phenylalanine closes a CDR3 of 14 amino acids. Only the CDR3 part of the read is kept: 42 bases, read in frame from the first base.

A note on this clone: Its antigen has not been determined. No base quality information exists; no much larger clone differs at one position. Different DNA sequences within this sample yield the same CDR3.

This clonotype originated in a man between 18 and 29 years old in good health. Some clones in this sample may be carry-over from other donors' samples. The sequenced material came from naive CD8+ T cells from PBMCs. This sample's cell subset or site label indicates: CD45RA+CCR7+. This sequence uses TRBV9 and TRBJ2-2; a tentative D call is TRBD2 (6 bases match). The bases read TGTGCCAGCAGCGTAGGCGGGGCCACCGGGGAGCTGTTTTTT. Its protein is CASSVGGATGELFF.